This T cell receptor beta chain was identified during a study of identical twins. The CDR3 sequence is 11 residues long. Trimming at V came to 6 bases and at J to 12 bases, leaving 4 bases not matched to a gene. Germline loops: CDR1 MNHEY, CDR2 SVGAGI. This clonotype was found many times. The antigen remains unidentified. Study outcomes and limitations: Out-of-frame beta chain sequences displayed weaker excess sharing between twins. Reduced insertions were recorded for abundant cord blood beta clonotypes, with no such pattern in memory repertoires.

MiXCR, run by TCRdb on the 5' RACE reads, gives a single entry per CDR3 protein. The sample contains under 300,000 distinct CDR3 sequences, about 8% of which appear only once. A further study also used this sample, focusing on yellow fever vaccine responses in identical twins.

The origin of this receptor is a woman between 18 and 30 years old in good health. This sequence joins TRBV6-5 and TRBJ2-1; 8 bases map to TRBD1. Sequencing used CD8+ T cells sorted from blood. CDR3 protein: CASSPGTGQFF. The CDR3 DNA is TGTGCCAGCAGCCCCGGGACAGGGCAGTTCTTC.